This is a list of T cell receptor beta chains from one sample in a study of blood T cell repertoires in COVID-19. Here immunoSEQ multiplex PCR was the method, and the copy in TCRdb shows in-frame clones only, minus some. The sample consists of about 190,000 clones, 75% to 90% of them appearing once. Sequenced material: peripheral blood. These receptors were taken from a man aged 65 to 85 with active or convalescent COVID-19. Both conserved end residues are part of each CDR3. A D gene is named only where the DNA matches it firmly. Clone size appears in some rows only: once, few, many, or a class for an expanded clone.

>TRBJ1-5|TRBV21-1|NA|NA
TGTGCCAGCAGCAAAAACGCAGGGGGCAAGGCGGGTTATCAGCCCCAGCATTTT
CASSKNAGGKAGYQPQHF
>TRBJ2-7|TRBV28|NA|TRBD1
TGTGCCAGCACTCCAGCACCGGGACAGACCTACGAGCAGTACTTC
CASTPAPGQTYEQYF
>TRBJ1-5|TRBV28|NA|NA
TGTGCCAGCAACGTACAGGGTGGTAGTCAGCCCCAGCATTTT
CASNVQGGSQPQHF
>TRBJ1-2|TRBV5-4|NA|NA
TGTGCCAGCAGCTTTGGGCAGGGTAACTATGGCTACACCTTC
CASSFGQGNYGYTF
>TRBJ2-1|TRBV4-3|NA|NA
TGCGCCAGCAGCCCGGGGGTCCCAGGTGAGCAGTTCTTC
CASSPGVPGEQFF
>TRBJ2-2|TRBV7-2|NA|TRBD2
TGTGCCAGCAGCCCTCCGCTAGCGGCGAACACCGGGGAGCTGTTTTTT
CASSPPLAANTGELFF
>TRBJ1-5|TRBV2|NA|NA
TGTGCCAGCAGTGGACCCCCGGGGGGCTTGAATCAGCCCCAGCATTTT
CASSGPPGGLNQPQHF
>TRBJ1-1|TRBV10-1|NA|NA
TGCGCCAGCAGTGAGTCTTTGAGAAATGAAGCTTTCTTT
CASSESLRNEAFF
>TRBJ2-1|TRBV19|NA|TRBD1
TGTGCCAGTAGTTCCGGGACAGATAGCAATGAGCAGTTCTTC
CASSSGTDSNEQFF
>TRBJ1-4|TRBV2|once|NA
TGTGCCACCTCGGGGGAAAAAGCAACTAATGAAAAACTGTTTTTT
CATSGEKATNEKLFF
>TRBJ2-1|TRBV6-5|NA|NA
TGTGCCAGCAGTTACTCTCGGACAGCCACCTACAATGAGCAGTTCTTC
CASSYSRTATYNEQFF
>TRBJ2-1|TRBV15|NA|TRBD2
TGTGCCACCAGCAGAGAAGGGACTAGCGGGATCCATGAGCAGTTCTTC
CATSREGTSGIHEQFF
>TRBJ1-1|TRBV10-2|NA|NA
TGCGCCAGCAGTGAGCCCGGGGGGTGGACTGAAGCTTTCTTT
CASSEPGGWTEAFF
>TRBJ1-5|TRBV6-5|NA|NA
TGTGCCAGCAGCGACACAGTCAATCAGCCCCAGCATTTT
CASSDTVNQPQHF
>TRBJ2-1|TRBV11-2|once|NA
TGTGCCAGCAGCCTGGGACATTACAATGAGCAGTTCTTC
CASSLGHYNEQFF
>TRBJ2-1|TRBV6-5|NA|NA
TGTGCCAGCAGTATACGGGATCCCTCCTACAATGAGCAGTTCTTC
CASSIRDPSYNEQFF
>TRBJ2-7|TRBV9|NA|NA
TGTGCCAGCAGCATCATGGACAGCAGCTCCTACGAGCAGTACTTC
CASSIMDSSSYEQYF
>TRBJ2-1|TRBV6-6|NA|NA
TGTGCCAGCAAAACTACAGGGTACTCCTACAATGAGCAGTTCTTC
CASKTTGYSYNEQFF
>TRBJ2-7|TRBV7-9|few|TRBD2
TGTGCCAGCAGCGCCAGCGGGGGGGCTCACGAGCAGTACTTC
CASSASGGAHEQYF
>TRBJ1-2|TRBV7-2|NA|TRBD1
TGTGCCAGCAGCACTGGACAGGGGGCTCGTGGCTACACCTTC
CASSTGQGARGYTF
>TRBJ1-1|TRBV30|NA|TRBD1
TGTGCCTGGAGCGCCGACAGGGACACTGAAGCTTTCTTT
CAWSADRDTEAFF
>TRBJ2-5|TRBV2|NA|NA
TGTGCCAGCAGAAACCTAGCGGAGACCCAGTACTTC
CASRNLAETQYF
>TRBJ2-4|TRBV7-8|NA|TRBD1
TGTGCCAGCAGCTTAGCACCCGAACAGGGGAGAGGGGCCAAAAACATTCAGTACTTC
CASSLAPEQGRGAKNIQYF
>TRBJ2-3|TRBV18|NA|TRBD1
TGTGCCAGCTCACCGGGGACAGGGTGGGCAGATACGCAGTATTTT
CASSPGTGWADTQYF
>TRBJ1-5|TRBV7-8|NA|TRBD1
TGTGCCAGCAGCCAAGGGGACAGGGGGTCCCCACAGCCCCAGCATTTT
CASSQGDRGSPQPQHF
>TRBJ2-5|TRBV11-2|NA|TRBD1
TGTGCCAGCAGCCCCCCGTGGGACAGGGGGCAATACGCCTACGAGACCCAGTACTTC
CASSPPWDRGQYAYETQYF
>TRBJ1-4|TRBV15|NA|NA
TGTGCCACCAGCAGAGATCGTGCAGGGGTCGGGGAAAAACTGTTTTTT
CATSRDRAGVGEKLFF
>TRBJ2-7|TRBV5-1|once|NA
TGCGCCAGCAGCTTAGTAGACAGATCCTACGAGCAGTACTTC
CASSLVDRSYEQYF
>TRBJ1-5|TRBV6-1|NA|NA
TGTGCCAGCAGTGCCCAAGGGGACTGGATCAATCAGCCCCAGCATTTT
CASSAQGDWINQPQHF
>TRBJ2-3|TRBV27|NA|TRBD2
TGTGCCAGCAGTTTACTAGCGGGGGCCACAGATACGCAGTATTTT
CASSLLAGATDTQYF
>TRBJ2-7|TRBV29-1|NA|NA
TGCAGCGTTGACAGGGGCCACGAGCAGTACTTC
CSVDRGHEQYF
>TRBJ2-5|TRBV11-2|NA|TRBD1
TGTGCCAGCAGCTTAGAGGGCAGGGGGCGCCTAGAGACCCAGTACTTC
CASSLEGRGRLETQYF
>TRBJ2-2|TRBV7-7|NA|TRBD1
TGTGCCAGCAGCAGGGACAGGGGGCTGGACACCGGGGAGCTGTTTTTT
CASSRDRGLDTGELFF
>TRBJ2-3|TRBV7-9|few|TRBD1
TGTGCCAGCAGCTATTTGGGTCGACAGGGTAGCACAGATACGCAGTATTTT
CASSYLGRQGSTDTQYF
>TRBJ2-6|TRBV6-2/TRBV6-3|NA|NA
TGTGCCAGCAGTAACCTACTCGTCCTGACTTTC
CASSNLLVLTF
>TRBJ2-6|TRBV7-2|NA|NA
TGTGCCAGCAGCCCCCATTGGGCAGGGCTTCTAGGTGGGGCCAACGTCCTGACTTTC
CASSPHWAGLLGGANVLTF
>TRBJ1-2|TRBV6-1|NA|NA
TGTGCCAGCAGTGAAATTCCGCGTTATGGCTACACCTTC
CASSEIPRYGYTF
>TRBJ2-7|TRBV19|once|NA
TGTGCCAGTAGTCCCCGGACTGGACGGGCGGACGAGCAGTACTTC
CASSPRTGRADEQYF
>TRBJ2-3|TRBV9|NA|NA
TGTGCCAGCTCCTTAACAGATACGCAGTATTTT
CASSLTDTQYF
>TRBJ1-1|TRBV21-1|NA|NA
TGTGCCAGCAGCATCCGTCTAATCCCGAACACTGAAGCTTTCTTT
CASSIRLIPNTEAFF